This T cell receptor beta chain was documented in a study of shared clonotypes between healthy human individuals. Concerning this clone: The antigen remains undetermined.

With 3 bases clipped from V and 0 bases from J, the junction kept 5 bases outside the gene matches. CDR1 is SNHLY and CDR2 is FYNNEI in the germline V gene. The length of the CDR3 is 18 residues. General observations from the study: The study found roughly 5% of naive CD4 clonotypes shared across four donors. Sequencing depth was predicted to influence how clonotypes are shared among donors. Relative to clonotypes present in all four donors, those not shared had lower generation probabilities.

Sequencing was performed with immunoSEQ multiplex PCR; in TCRdb, only in-frame clones are kept and a portion is missing. Of some 700,000 clones listed, roughly 87% are singletons. The receptor comes from a man between 18 and 35 years old in good health. Some clones in this sample may be carry-over from other donors' samples. Sequencing was performed on memory CD8+ T cells from PBMCs. The subset here: CD45RO+ cells pooled with CCR7-negative TemRA cells. The chain uses TRBV2 and TRBJ2-6; 10 nucleotides line up with TRBD1. The CDR3 DNA reads as TGTGCCAGCAGTGACCCGGGACAGGGGAACTCTGGGGCCAACGTCCTGACTTTC. The encoded protein is CASSDPGQGNSGANVLTF. The full variable domain, in which reference TRBV2 and TRBJ2-6 provide the parts outside the CDR3, is EPEVTQTPSHQVTQMGQEVILRCVPISNHLYFYWYRQILGQKVEFLVSFYNNEISEKSEIFDDQFSVERPDGSNFTLKIRSTKLEDSAMYFCASSDPGQGNSGANVLTFGAGSRLTVL.